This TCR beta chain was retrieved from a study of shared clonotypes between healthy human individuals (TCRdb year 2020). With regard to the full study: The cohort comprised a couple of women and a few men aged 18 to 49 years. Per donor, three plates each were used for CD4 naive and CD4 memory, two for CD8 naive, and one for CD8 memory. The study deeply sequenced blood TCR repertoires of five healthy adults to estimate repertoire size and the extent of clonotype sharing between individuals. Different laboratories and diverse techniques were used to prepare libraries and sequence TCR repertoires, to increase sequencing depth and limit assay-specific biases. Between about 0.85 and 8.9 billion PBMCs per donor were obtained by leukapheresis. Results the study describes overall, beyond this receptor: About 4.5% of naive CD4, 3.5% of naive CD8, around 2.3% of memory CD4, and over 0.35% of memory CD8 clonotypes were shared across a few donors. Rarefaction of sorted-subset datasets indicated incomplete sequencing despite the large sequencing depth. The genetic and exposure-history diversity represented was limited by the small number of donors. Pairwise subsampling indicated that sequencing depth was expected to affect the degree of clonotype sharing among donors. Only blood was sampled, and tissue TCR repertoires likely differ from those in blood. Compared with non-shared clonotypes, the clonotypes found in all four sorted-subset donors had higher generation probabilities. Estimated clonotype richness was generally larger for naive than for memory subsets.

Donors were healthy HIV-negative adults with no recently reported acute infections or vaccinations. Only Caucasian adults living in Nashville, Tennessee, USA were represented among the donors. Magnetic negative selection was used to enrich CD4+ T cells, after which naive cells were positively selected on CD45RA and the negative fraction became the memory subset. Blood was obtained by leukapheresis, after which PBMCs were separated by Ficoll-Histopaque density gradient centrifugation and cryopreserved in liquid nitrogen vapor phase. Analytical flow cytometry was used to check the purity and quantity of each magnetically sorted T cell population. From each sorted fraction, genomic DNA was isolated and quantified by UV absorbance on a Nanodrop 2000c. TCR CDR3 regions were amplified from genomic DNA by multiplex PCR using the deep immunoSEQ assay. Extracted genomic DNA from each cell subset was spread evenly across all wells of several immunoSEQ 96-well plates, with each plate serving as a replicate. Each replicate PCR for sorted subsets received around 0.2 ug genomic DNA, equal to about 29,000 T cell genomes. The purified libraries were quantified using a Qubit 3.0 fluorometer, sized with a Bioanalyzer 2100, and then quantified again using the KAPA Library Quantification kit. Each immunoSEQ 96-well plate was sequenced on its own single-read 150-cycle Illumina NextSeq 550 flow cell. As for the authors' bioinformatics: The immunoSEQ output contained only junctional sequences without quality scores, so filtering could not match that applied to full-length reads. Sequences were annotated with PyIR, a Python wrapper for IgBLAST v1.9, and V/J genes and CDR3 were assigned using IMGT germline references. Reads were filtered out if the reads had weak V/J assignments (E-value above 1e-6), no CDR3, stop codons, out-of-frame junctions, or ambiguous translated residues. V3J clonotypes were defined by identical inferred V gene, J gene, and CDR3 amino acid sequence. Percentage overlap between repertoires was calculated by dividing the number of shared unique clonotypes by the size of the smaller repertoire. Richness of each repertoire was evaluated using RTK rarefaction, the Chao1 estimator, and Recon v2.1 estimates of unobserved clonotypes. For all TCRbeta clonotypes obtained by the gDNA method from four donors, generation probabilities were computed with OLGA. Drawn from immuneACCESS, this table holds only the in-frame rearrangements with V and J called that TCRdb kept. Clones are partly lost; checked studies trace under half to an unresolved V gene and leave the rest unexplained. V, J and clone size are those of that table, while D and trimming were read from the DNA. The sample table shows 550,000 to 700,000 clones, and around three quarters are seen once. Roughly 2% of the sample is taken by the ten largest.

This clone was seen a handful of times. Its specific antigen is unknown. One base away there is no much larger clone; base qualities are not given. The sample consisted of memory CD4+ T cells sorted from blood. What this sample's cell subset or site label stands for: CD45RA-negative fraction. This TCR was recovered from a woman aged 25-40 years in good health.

The nucleotides are TGTGCCACAAAGGACGGGTCGAACACTGAAGCTTTCTTT. Its amino acids are CATKDGSNTEAFF. This chain joins TRBV18 to TRBJ1-1; no confident D gene assignment can be made. CDR1 and CDR2 (KGHSH, LQKENI) derive from the germline V gene. Reading from cysteine to phenylalanine, the CDR3 counts 13 amino acids. Here the CDR3 DNA is all that survives: 39 bases in frame from base 1. Trimming at the junction amounts to 10 bases on V and 1 base on J, and the germline ends lie 13 bases apart.